This TCR beta chain is drawn from a study of blood T cell repertoires in COVID-19. Study details: COVID-19 samples from acute and convalescent phases originated in the United States, Italy and Spain. PBMCs, B-cell-depleted T cells, or T cells were the source of the cDNA or gDNA that made up the material.

The CDR3 extends over 18 amino acids. Germline CDR1 is KGHSH and CDR2 is LQKENI. V shed 6 bases, J shed 6 bases, and the junction held 13 bases outside the gene matches. Authors' data handling: It was from reference gene primer amplification that nucleated cell counts were estimated. The method was immunoSEQ multiplex PCR; TCRdb's version includes in-frame clones alone and lacks a portion of them. D and trimming come from the DNA, and the V and J calls and clone size come from that table. Of about 78,000 clones in the sample, roughly 90% were seen once. This chain joins TRBV18 and TRBJ2-2, with 13 nucleotides matching TRBD2. The origin of this receptor is an older man with active or convalescent COVID-19. Sequenced input: peripheral blood. CDR3 DNA: TGTGCCAGCTCGCAGACACTAGCGGGAGGGCCCGGTGCCGGGGAGCTGTTTTTT. Its protein is CASSQTLAGGPGAGELFF.